These 14 T cell receptor beta chains were all obtained from the same sample, sequenced in a study of control samples from healthy donors and cancer patients. TCRdb's table, derived via immunoSEQ multiplex PCR, lists solely in-frame clones and lacks some. This sample yields 120,000 or so clones, of which 85% to 95% are seen a single time; approximately 0.57% belongs to the top ten. Sequencing used PBMCs. These receptors originate from a man older than 75 with head and neck cancer.

V is TRBV11-2 and J is TRBJ2-1, with 8 bases matching TRBD1. This CDR3 spans 17 amino acids. Germline V gene lookup returns CDR1 SGHAT and CDR2 FQNNGV. With V trimmed by 1 base and J by 1 base, 6 bases remained unmatched. The CDR3 DNA follows: TGTGCCAGCAGCTTAGGGACAGGGACTCCTTCCTACAATGAGCAGTTCTTC. Its protein product is CASSLGTGTPSYNEQFF.

V is TRBV27 and J is TRBJ2-5; tentatively, D is TRBD2 (7 bases). The germline gives CDR1 MNHEY, CDR2 SMNVEV (reference sequence). CDR3 length equals 16 residues. The V gene lost 5 bases and the J gene lost 5 bases, with 21 bases spanning the gap. CDR3 amino acids: CASSPGGGSFRETQYF. In DNA, the CDR3 is TGTGCCAGCAGTCCGGGGGGCGGGAGCTTCCGGGAGACCCAGTACTTC.

The chain links TRBV27 to TRBJ1-4, with 7 bases aligning to TRBD1. The ends lost 4 bases at V and 6 bases at J; junction bases unmatched: 11. There are 16 residues in the CDR3. Germline V CDR1 and CDR2: MNHEY, SMNVEV (reference sequence). Here the CDR3 reads CASSSARGVGDEKLFF. The CDR3 coding sequence is TGTGCCAGCAGTTCGGCCAGGGGGGTAGGTGATGAAAAACTGTTTTTT.

The J gene is TRBJ1-1, the V gene TRBV6-1; no clear D. Trimming left V 3 bases short and J 1 base short, with 9 bases between. This CDR3 is 14 amino acids long. CDR1 and CDR2 (germline): MNHNS, SASEGT. The CDR3 loop reads CASSDLTENTEAFF. The CDR3 DNA follows: TGTGCCAGCAGTGACCTTACAGAGAACACTGAAGCTTTCTTT.

The rearrangement uses TRBV5-4 and TRBJ2-5; D remains unclear. Germline values: CDR1 SGHNT, CDR2 YYREEE (reference sequence). V was trimmed by 0 bases and J by 3 bases, leaving 6 bases between them. The length of the CDR3 is 13 residues. The CDR3 protein is CASSLDGKETQYF. DNA of the CDR3: TGTGCCAGCAGCTTGGACGGAAAAGAGACCCAGTACTTC.

The chain couples TRBV10-3 to TRBJ2-3, with 8 bases fitting TRBD2. From germline, CDR1 is ENHRY and CDR2 SYGVKD. The CDR3 consists of 15 residues. V dropped 8 bases and J dropped 1; count of bases not matched to a gene: 8. The CDR3 reads CAIGTRGDGTDTQYF. CDR3 nucleotide sequence: TGTGCCATCGGGACTAGGGGCGACGGCACAGATACGCAGTATTTT.

The V call is TRBV3-1 (or the pseudogene TRBV3-2), the J call TRBJ1-6, with D tentatively TRBD1 (6 bases). V lost 1 base and J lost 11, with 24 bases in between. Germline V gives CDR1 LGHDT, CDR2 YNNKEL (reference sequence). The CDR3 runs to 18 residues. The CDR3 DNA is TGTGCCAGCAGCCAAGCTCGAGTGGGGGCAAAGGGGAATCCACCCCTCCACTTT. This encodes CASSQARVGAKGNPPLHF.

Remarks on this clone: An end of the junction differs from the germline gene, which may be a read error. Additional DNA sequences in this sample encode the identical CDR3. V is TRBV20-1 and J is TRBJ2-7, with D unresolved. CDR1 and CDR2 from the germline V gene are DFQATT and SNEGSKA (reference sequence). The CDR3 runs to 11 residues. CDR3 in DNA: TGCAGTGCTCGAGACGGCTACGAGCAGTACTTC. This encodes CSARDGYEQYF.

The count of this clone is one. This sample also contains other DNA sequences that code for the same CDR3. The chain is built from TRBV5-4 and TRBJ2-7, with a weak D call TRBD1 (5 bases). Trimming took off 2 bases at V and 3 bases at J, with 6 bases between the two ends. In germline, CDR1 is SGHNT, CDR2 YYREEE (reference sequence). The CDR3 covers 12 residues. The CDR3 loop is CASSFQGYEQYF. CDR3 nucleotide sequence: TGTGCCAGCAGCTTCCAGGGCTACGAGCAGTACTTC. The entire variable domain, with the rest obtained from reference TRBV5-4 and TRBJ2-7, is as follows: ETGVTQSPTHLIKTRGQQVTLRCSSQSGHNTVSWYQQALGQGPQFIFQYYREEENGRGNFPPRFSGLQFPNYSSELNVNALELDDSALYLCASSFQGYEQYFGPGTRLTVT.

V usage is TRBV7-6 and J usage is TRBJ2-1; no definite D call. Per germline, CDR1 SGHVS and CDR2 FNYEAQ. CDR3 length: 17 amino acids. The V end lost 0 bases, the J end lost 9 bases, and 21 bases lay between the germline ends. The CDR3 sequence is CASSLALTGRSWGEQFF. The CDR3 coding sequence is TGTGCCAGCAGCTTAGCCCTCACGGGCAGGTCCTGGGGTGAGCAGTTCTTC.

The CDR3 nucleotides are TGTGCCAGCACCTCGACAGGGAACTATGGCTACACCTTC. Translating it yields CASTSTGNYGYTF. V is TRBV12-3 or TRBV12-4 and J is TRBJ1-2, with 7 bases matching TRBD1. V shed 7 bases and J 2 bases; nucleotides not matched to a gene: 4. CDR3 length: 13 residues.

The CDR3 protein is CASSLRAGVWQETQYF. CDR3 DNA sequence: TGCGCCAGCAGTCTTAGGGCAGGGGTATGGCAAGAGACCCAGTACTTC. The rearrangement uses TRBV23-1 and TRBJ2-5; possibly TRBD1 for D (6 bases). TRBV23-1 qualifies as an ORF whose function is uncertain. The length of the CDR3 is 16 residues. Trimming took 4 bases from V and 2 from J, leaving 17 bases between them.

The rearrangement uses TRBV28 and TRBJ1-1, with TRBD1 matching over 7 bases. There are 15 residues in the CDR3. Trimming removed 5 bases from V and 8 bases from J; junction bases left unmatched: 14. CDR1 and CDR2 (germline): MDHEN, SYDVKM. The CDR3 here is CASSEPGTAYLEAFF. CDR3 in DNA: TGTGCCAGCAGTGAACCCGGGACAGCTTATCTCGAAGCTTTCTTT.

The rearrangement joins TRBV21-1 to TRBJ2-7; no check of the table's D call, TRBD1, against the DNA was made. TRBV21-1 is a known pseudogene. The CDR3 sequence is 19 residues long. As DNA, the CDR3 is TGTGCCAGCAGCCCTCTATCGGGACAGGCCGACCCTAGCTCCTACGAGCAGTACTTC. It codes for CASSPLSGQADPSSYEQYF.